The rows below give T cell receptor beta chains drawn from one sample of a study of CD8 T cells in Susac syndrome. TCRdb passed the immunoSEQ multiplex PCR reads through MiXCR, listing each CDR3 protein once. The sample includes 200,000 or so distinct CDR3 sequences, about 94% seen only once; the top ten take approximately 0.09%. Sequences were obtained from CD4+ T cells from PBMCs. The receptors here all came from a human donor with multiple sclerosis. CDR3s include the opening cysteine and the closing phenylalanine or tryptophan. Fields, in order: V gene, clone size, D gene, J gene, CDR3 DNA, CDR3 protein. A D gene is named only where the DNA matches it firmly. The size field is filled for only some rows; it gives once, few, many or a size class.

>TRBV12-3/TRBV12-4|-|-|TRBJ1-5
TGTGCCAGCAGTCATGCAGGAAATAATCAGCCCCAGCATTTT
CASSHAGNNQPQHF
>TRBV7-2|-|-|TRBJ2-5
TGTGCCAGCAGCTTATCTATGGGGCGCCAAGAGACCCAGTACTTC
CASSLSMGRQETQYF
>TRBV7-9|-|-|TRBJ1-2
TGTGCATCTTCCGGCGGGACCAACTATGGCTACACCTTC
CASSGGTNYGYTF
>TRBV10-3|once|TRBD2|TRBJ2-5
TGTGCCATCAGTGTTGGCGGGGGAGAGACCCAGTACTTC
CAISVGGGETQYF
>TRBV12-3/TRBV12-4|-|-|TRBJ1-5
TGTGCCAGCCTAACCGGAGGGGCGGGGAGCAATCAGCCCCAGCATTTT
CASLTGGAGSNQPQHF
>TRBV24-1|-|TRBD1|TRBJ2-1
TGTGCCACCAGTGATGACAGGGGCCTCGATGAGCAGTTCTTC
CATSDDRGLDEQFF
>TRBV3-1|-|TRBD2|TRBJ2-1
TGTGCCAGCAGCCAAGATCAAGCGGGGGGGCCGGTCTTC
CASSQDQAGGPVF
>TRBV7-2|-|-|TRBJ2-5
TGTGCCAGCAGCCGTGGATGGGAGGAGACCCAGTACTTC
CASSRGWEETQYF
>TRBV9|-|-|TRBJ2-2
TGTGCCAGCAGCGTAGTTGGGGCCCCCGGGGAGCTGTTTTTT
CASSVVGAPGELFF
>TRBV20-1|-|-|TRBJ2-7
TGCAGTGCTAGAGATATGCGTCAGTTCTACGAGCAGTACTTC
CSARDMRQFYEQYF
>TRBV30|-|-|TRBJ2-7
TGTGCCTCTTCGGAGGGGGGGCGAGGCTACGAGCAGTACTTC
CASSEGGRGYEQYF
>TRBV20-1|once|-|TRBJ2-7
TGCAGTGCCCTCATCCTCCGGGGGTCCGCAGGCTACGAGCAGTACTTC
CSALILRGSAGYEQYF
>TRBV12-3/TRBV12-4|-|-|TRBJ1-1
TGTGCCAGCAGTTTAGTCCCTGCTGAAGCTTTCTTT
CASSLVPAEAFF